A single sample gave rise to the 27 T cell receptor beta chains below, sequenced in a study of metastatic and nonmetastatic thyroid tumors. No patient received treatment before thyroid surgery. TCRdb ran MiXCR on the PCR reads. The sample includes about 38,000 clones, roughly a quarter seen only once; the top ten take 9.6%. Sequencing was done on a sample of blood. The receptors stem from a female donor with papillary thyroid cancer or a benign thyroid nodule (not recorded which). Some clones in this sample may be carry-over from other donors' samples.

This clone appeared many times. The chain employs TRBV28 and TRBJ2-1, with 7 bases that match TRBD1. This CDR3 has 15 residues. V lost 5 bases and J lost 8; bases outside the gene matches: 12. Germline V gives CDR1 MDHEN, CDR2 SYDVKM. This chain's CDR3 is CASSGTGTVGDEQFF. DNA of the CDR3: TGTGCCAGCAGTGGAACCGGGACAGTAGGCGATGAGCAGTTCTTC.

This clone was counted between two and nine times. V gene TRBV24-1 combines with J gene TRBJ2-2; no firm D call. The CDR3 length is 14 residues. Trimming removed 12 bases at V and 5 bases at J, with 18 bases between. Germline-derived CDR1 and CDR2 are KGHDR and SFDVKD. The CDR3 here is CASGAWQGTGELFF. The CDR3 coding sequence is TGTGCCTCCGGAGCATGGCAAGGAACCGGGGAGCTGTTTTTT.

This clone was detected ten times or more. The chain recombines TRBV4-3 with TRBJ1-2, with D possibly being TRBD1 (6 bases). The V and J ends lost 0 bases and 4 bases respectively, with 15 bases between them. The V gene's germline CDR1 is LGHNA and CDR2 YSLEER. This CDR3 contains 16 residues. The CDR3 nucleotides read TGCGCCAGCAGCCAAGATCTCCCGGACAGAAGCTATGGCTACACCTTC. Translated, it gives CASSQDLPDRSYGYTF.

This clone came up many times. In DNA, the CDR3 is TGCGCCAGCAGACTAGCGGGAAGCGAGCAGTACTTC. Translated: CASRLAGSEQYF. The rearrangement uses TRBV10-2 and TRBJ2-7; 10 bases are shared with TRBD2. Per germline, CDR1 WSHSY and CDR2 SAAADI. This CDR3 has 12 amino acids. The V segment lost 6 bases and the J segment 6 bases; nucleotides outside the gene matches: 2.

This clone was seen many times. The rearrangement joins TRBV5-1 to TRBJ2-1; maybe TRBD1 (5 bases). Trimming left V 2 bases short and J 8 bases short, with 11 bases between. Germline CDR1 reads SGHRS; CDR2 reads YFSETQ. The CDR3 length is 13 residues. The CDR3 region is CASSLQVRDEQFF. The CDR3 DNA follows: TGCGCCAGCAGCTTACAGGTCCGGGATGAGCAGTTCTTC.

The sample holds a few counts of this clone. The chain joins TRBV28 to TRBJ1-2; D may be TRBD1 (5 bases). This CDR3 is built from 15 residues. From germline, CDR1 is MDHEN and CDR2 SYDVKM. Trimming removed 2 bases from V and 4 bases from J, with 14 bases in between. The CDR3 spells CASSLQTGTTYGYTF. DNA for the CDR3: TGTGCCAGCAGTTTACAAACCGGGACTACCTATGGCTACACCTTC.

This clone has a handful of counts. The chain employs TRBV28 and TRBJ1-2; a possible D gene is TRBD1 (5 bases). V lost 2 bases and J lost 3, with 7 bases in between. Germline CDR1 MDHEN, CDR2 SYDVKM. The CDR3 sequence is 13 residues long. The CDR3 DNA reads TGTGCCAGCAGTTTAAAAGGGGACTATGGCTACACCTTC. Residues: CASSLKGDYGYTF.

This clone was detected only a few times. The junction departs from germline at one end; a sequencing error may be responsible. This chain uses TRBV5-6 with TRBJ2-5; D gene uncertain. Germline loops: CDR1 SGHDT, CDR2 YYEEEE. The CDR3 has 12 residues. The CDR3 loop is CDSSLLLETKYF. The CDR3 DNA sequence: TGTGACAGCAGCTTGCTCCTGGAGACCAAGTACTTC.

Points on this clone: A junction boundary mismatches the germline segment, possibly from a read error. This chain connects TRBV28 to TRBJ1-1; the D is unclear. Germline CDR1 is MDHEN and CDR2 is SYDVKM. The CDR3 length is 12 residues. The DNA of the CDR3 is TGTGCCAGCATTTTAGCCGCAGCAGAAGCTTTCTTT. Translating gives CASILAAAEAFF.

This clone occurred a few times. J is TRBJ2-2 and V is TRBV6-1; 8 bases match TRBD1. V dropped 6 bases and J dropped 4; count of bases not matched to a gene: 13. In germline, CDR1 is MNHNS, CDR2 SASEGT. The CDR3 has 17 residues. The CDR3 loop is CASRPLIGQGTTGELFF. In DNA, the CDR3 is TGTGCCAGCAGGCCCTTGATAGGACAGGGAACCACCGGGGAGCTGTTTTTT.

This clone is medium-sized (0.01 to 0.1%) within its sample. The rearrangement uses TRBV6-6 and TRBJ2-1, with a weak D call TRBD1 (5 bases). CDR1 is MNHNY, CDR2 SVGAGI, per germline (reference sequence). V was trimmed by 2 bases and J by 6 bases, leaving 14 bases between them. The CDR3 extends over 15 amino acids. The CDR3 DNA reads as TGTGCCAGCAGTTACGAAGGCATGCAGGGCAATGAGCAGTTCTTC. Encoded protein: CASSYEGMQGNEQFF.

The chain is built from TRBV6-1 and TRBJ1-2, with D tentatively TRBD1 (5 bases). Trimming removed 6 bases at V and 1 base at J, with 15 bases between. This CDR3 is built from 15 residues. Germline CDR1 MNHNS, CDR2 SASEGT. This chain's CDR3 is CASSGDSVLNYGYTF. The DNA for the CDR3 is TGTGCCAGCAGCGGAGACAGCGTCCTTAACTATGGCTACACCTTC.

J is TRBJ2-7 and V is TRBV27; D is undetermined. The CDR3 covers 14 residues. Germline CDR1 and CDR2: MNHEY and SMNVEV (reference sequence). Trimming took 5 bases from V and 2 from J, leaving 13 bases between them. In DNA form, the CDR3 reads TGTGCCAGCAGTGAAGCTTGGCAGACCTACGAGCAGTACTTC. It is translated as CASSEAWQTYEQYF.

This sequence joins TRBV18 and TRBJ2-2; TRBD2 might be the D (6 bases). Germline CDR1 KGHSH, CDR2 LQKENI. The CDR3 spans 15 residues. Deletions cut 5 bases from V and 4 bases from J, with 14 bases between. CDR3 region: CASSIKPSATGELFF. The CDR3 DNA is TGTGCCAGCTCAATTAAACCTAGCGCCACCGGGGAGCTGTTTTTT.

This clone was seen repeatedly, ten times or more. The genes are TRBV11-2 and TRBJ2-1, with 8 bases fitting TRBD1. CDR1 and CDR2 (germline): SGHAT, FQNNGV. The CDR3 is 16 amino acids. J lost 4 bases, V lost 4 bases, and 9 bases had no gene match. This chain's CDR3 is CASSYGDRIGYNEQFF. CDR3 sequence (DNA): TGTGCCAGCAGCTACGGGGACAGGATCGGGTACAATGAGCAGTTCTTC.

The sample holds many counts of this clone. The genes are TRBV13 and TRBJ1-4, with TRBD1 matching 9 bases. The CDR3 runs to 15 residues. Germline V lookup: CDR1 PRHDT, CDR2 FYEKMQ (reference sequence). J gave up 4 bases and V 5 bases, and 5 bases lay outside the gene matches. CDR3 sequence: CASSPRDRDNEKLFF. CDR3 in DNA: TGTGCCAGCAGCCCGAGGGACAGGGATAATGAAAAACTGTTTTTT.

The chain couples TRBV6-2 or TRBV6-3 to TRBJ1-1; D is ambiguous. Germline CDR1 reads MNHEY; CDR2 reads SVGEGT. V lost 2 bases to trimming and J lost 8 bases, with 9 bases between them. This CDR3 has 12 residues. The CDR3 sequence is CASSYLSNEAFF. The CDR3 bases are TGTGCCAGCAGTTACCTGTCGAACGAAGCTTTCTTT.

This clone was counted at least ten times. The genes are TRBV27 and TRBJ2-2; maybe TRBD2 (7 bases). V was trimmed by 8 bases and J by 6 bases, leaving 13 bases between them. CDR1 is MNHEY, CDR2 SMNVEV, per germline (reference sequence). The CDR3 is 13 residues long. This CDR3 is CASRLGGPGELFF. In DNA form, the CDR3 reads TGTGCCAGCCGACTCGGGGGGCCCGGGGAGCTGTTTTTT.

Note on this clone: Given a much more abundant clone one base away, this may be a read error. In the same sample, other DNA sequences code for this CDR3. The CDR3 DNA follows: TGTGCCAGCAGTCCCCGGGGGGGGGCGGCGGGCTACACATTC. Translation: CASSPRGGAAGYTF. This rearrangement joins TRBV27 to TRBJ1-2, with D perhaps matching TRBD1 (6 bases). The germline V gene has CDR1 MNHEY and CDR2 SMNVEV (reference sequence). The CDR3 spans 14 residues.

This clone was detected ten times or more. This chain uses TRBV30 with TRBJ1-2; 7 bases are shared with TRBD1. Germline CDR1 and CDR2: GTSNPN and SVGIG (reference sequence). V trimming: 0 bases; J trimming: 2 bases; junction bases outside the gene matches: 15. The CDR3 runs 18 residues. The CDR3 DNA follows: TGTGCCTGGAGTGTCCCTCCAATTCGACAGGGCCCCAACTATGGCTACACCTTC. This translates into CAWSVPPIRQGPNYGYTF.

This clone was seen ten or more times. This chain uses TRBV6-1 with TRBJ2-7; 8 bases fit TRBD2. Losses at the gene ends were 5 bases for V and 5 bases for J; bases not matched to a gene: 11. This CDR3 is built from 15 residues. Germline V CDR1 and CDR2: MNHNS, SASEGT. The CDR3 spells CASSPRAVLADEQYF. The CDR3 region has the DNA TGTGCCAGCAGTCCACGGGCTGTACTAGCGGACGAGCAGTACTTC.

CDR3 region: CASSHTTGTSFYEQYF. In DNA form, the CDR3 reads TGCGCCAGCAGCCACACTACCGGGACTAGTTTCTACGAGCAGTACTTC. The chain employs TRBV5-1 and TRBJ2-7, with TRBD2 matching 8 bases. Germline trimming cut 4 bases from V and 3 bases from J; bases unmatched to any gene: 12. The CDR3 extends over 16 amino acids. CDR1 and CDR2 from the germline V gene are SGHRS and YFSETQ.

This clone is classed as medium-sized. The V and J genes are TRBV6-2 or TRBV6-3 and TRBJ2-7; D not resolved. V shed 2 bases and J shed 0 bases, with 11 bases lying between them. The CDR3 sequence is 15 residues long. Germline CDR1 reads MNHEY; CDR2 reads SVGEGT. CDR3 sequence reads: CASSYPSLSSYEQYF. The DNA of the CDR3 is TGTGCCAGCAGTTACCCCTCCCTAAGCTCCTACGAGCAGTACTTC.

As DNA, the CDR3 is TGTGCCACCGGCAGTGTGGGGGATGAGCAGTTCTTC. This gives the protein CATGSVGDEQFF. The chain joins TRBV24-1 to TRBJ2-1; D possibly matches TRBD1 or TRBD2 (5 bases each). The CDR3 length is 12 residues. Germline V gene lookup returns CDR1 KGHDR and CDR2 SFDVKD. The V and J ends lost 9 bases and 8 bases respectively, with 13 bases between them.

In this sample, this clone turned up a few times. Germline is not matched at one junction end, which may reflect a read error. V usage is TRBV28 and J usage is TRBJ2-2; D may be TRBD1 or TRBD2 (6 bases each). The germline V gene encodes CDR1 MDHEN and CDR2 SYDVKM. CDR3 length: 16 residues. CDR3 region: CASLTNEGGITGELFF. The CDR3 DNA follows: TGTGCCAGCCTAACAAATGAGGGGGGAATCACCGGTGAGCTGTTTTTT.

This clone was picked up many times. The chain has TRBV5-4 and TRBJ2-5; 10 nucleotides line up with TRBD2. CDR1 SGHNT and CDR2 YYREEE come from the germline V gene (reference sequence). CDR3 length: 15 amino acids. Germline trimming cut 4 bases from V and 5 bases from J; bases unmatched to any gene: 8. CDR3 in amino acids: CASSTSSGSFETQYF. The CDR3, as DNA: TGTGCCAGCAGCACCTCTAGCGGGAGTTTTGAGACCCAGTACTTC.

This chain links TRBV5-1 with TRBJ2-1; 10 nucleotides line up with TRBD1. The junction had 3 bases not matched to a gene; V was cut back by 0 bases and J by 6 bases. The CDR3 runs to 15 residues. CDR1 and CDR2 (germline): SGHRS, YFSETQ. The CDR3 spells CASSLDGDRGNEQFF. CDR3 nucleotides: TGCGCCAGCAGCTTGGATGGGGACAGGGGCAATGAGCAGTTCTTC.